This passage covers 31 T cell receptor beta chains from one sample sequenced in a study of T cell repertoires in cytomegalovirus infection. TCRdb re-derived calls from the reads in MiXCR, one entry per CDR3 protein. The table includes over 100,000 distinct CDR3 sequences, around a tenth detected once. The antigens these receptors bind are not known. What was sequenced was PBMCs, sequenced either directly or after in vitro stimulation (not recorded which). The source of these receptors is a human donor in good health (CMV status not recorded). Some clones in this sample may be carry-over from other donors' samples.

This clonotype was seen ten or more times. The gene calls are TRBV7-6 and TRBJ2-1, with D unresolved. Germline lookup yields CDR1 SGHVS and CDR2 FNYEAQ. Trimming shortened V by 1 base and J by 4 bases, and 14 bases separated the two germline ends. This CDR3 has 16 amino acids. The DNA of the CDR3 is TGTGCCAGCAGCTTAGGGAGAAGGACCCTATACAATGAGCAGTTCTTC. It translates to CASSLGRRTLYNEQFF.

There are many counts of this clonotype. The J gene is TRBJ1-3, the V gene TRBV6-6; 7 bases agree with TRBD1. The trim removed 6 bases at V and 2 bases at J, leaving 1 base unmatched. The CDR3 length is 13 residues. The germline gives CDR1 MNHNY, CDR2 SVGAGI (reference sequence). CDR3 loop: CASRDRAGNTIYF. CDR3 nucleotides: TGTGCCAGCAGAGACAGGGCTGGAAACACCATATATTTT.

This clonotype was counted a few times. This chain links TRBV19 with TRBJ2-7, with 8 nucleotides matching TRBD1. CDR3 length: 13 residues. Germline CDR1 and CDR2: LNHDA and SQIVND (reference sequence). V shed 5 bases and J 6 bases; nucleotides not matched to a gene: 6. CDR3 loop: CASSSRTGLEQYF. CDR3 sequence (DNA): TGTGCCAGTAGTTCCCGGACAGGGCTCGAGCAGTACTTC.

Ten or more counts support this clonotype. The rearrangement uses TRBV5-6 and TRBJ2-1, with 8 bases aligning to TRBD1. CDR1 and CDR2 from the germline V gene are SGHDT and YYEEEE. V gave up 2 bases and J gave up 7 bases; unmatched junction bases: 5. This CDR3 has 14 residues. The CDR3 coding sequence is TGTGCCAGCAGCTTTCAGGGGGCGGCGAATGAGCAGTTCTTC. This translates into CASSFQGAANEQFF.

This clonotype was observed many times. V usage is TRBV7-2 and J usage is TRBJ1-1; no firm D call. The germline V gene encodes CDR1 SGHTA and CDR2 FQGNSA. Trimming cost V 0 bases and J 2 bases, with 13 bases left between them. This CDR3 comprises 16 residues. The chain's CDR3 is CASSLAIRPDNTEAFF. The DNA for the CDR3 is TGTGCCAGCAGCTTAGCTATCCGGCCTGACAACACTGAAGCTTTCTTT.

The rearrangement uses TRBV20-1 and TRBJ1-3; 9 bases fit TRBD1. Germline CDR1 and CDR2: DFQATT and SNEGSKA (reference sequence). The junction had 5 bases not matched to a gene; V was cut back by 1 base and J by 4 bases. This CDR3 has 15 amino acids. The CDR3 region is CSARGGTGSGNTIYF. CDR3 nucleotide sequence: TGCAGTGCTAGAGGCGGGACAGGGAGCGGAAACACCATATATTTT.

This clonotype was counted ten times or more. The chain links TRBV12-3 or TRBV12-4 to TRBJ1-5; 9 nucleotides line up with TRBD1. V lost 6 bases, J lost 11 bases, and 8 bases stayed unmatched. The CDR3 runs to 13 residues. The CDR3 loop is CASSNRGRGAQHF. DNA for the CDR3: TGTGCCAGCAGCAACAGGGGGCGCGGGGCCCAGCATTTT.

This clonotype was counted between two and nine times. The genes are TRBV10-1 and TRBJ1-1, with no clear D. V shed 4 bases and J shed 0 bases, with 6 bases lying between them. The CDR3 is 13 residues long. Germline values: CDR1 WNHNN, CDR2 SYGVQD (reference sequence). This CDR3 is CASSVTMNTEAFF. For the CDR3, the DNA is TGCGCCAGCAGTGTGACTATGAACACTGAAGCTTTCTTT.

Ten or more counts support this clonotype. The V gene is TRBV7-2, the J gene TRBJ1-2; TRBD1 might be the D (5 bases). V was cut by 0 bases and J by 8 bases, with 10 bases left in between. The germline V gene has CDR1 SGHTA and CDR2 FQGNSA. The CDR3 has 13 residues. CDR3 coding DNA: TGTGCCAGCAGCTTAGCGTTGAGGGGCGGCTACACCTTC. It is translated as CASSLALRGGYTF.

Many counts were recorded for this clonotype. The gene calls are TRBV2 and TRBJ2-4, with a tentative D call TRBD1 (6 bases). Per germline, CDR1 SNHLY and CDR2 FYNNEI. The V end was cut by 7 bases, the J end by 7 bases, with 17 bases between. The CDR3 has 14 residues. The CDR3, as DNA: TGTGCCAGCACGGGAACAGGGTCAAACAACATTCAGTACTTC. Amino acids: CASTGTGSNNIQYF.

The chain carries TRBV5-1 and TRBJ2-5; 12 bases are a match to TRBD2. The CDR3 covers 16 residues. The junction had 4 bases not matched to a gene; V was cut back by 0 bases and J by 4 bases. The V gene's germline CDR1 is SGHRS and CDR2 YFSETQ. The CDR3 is CASSLGLAGASETQYF. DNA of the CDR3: TGCGCCAGCAGCTTGGGACTAGCGGGAGCTTCAGAGACCCAGTACTTC. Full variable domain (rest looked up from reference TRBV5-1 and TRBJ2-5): KAGVTQTPRYLIKTRGQQVTLSCSPISGHRSVSWYQQTPGQGLQFLFEYFSETQRNKGNFPGRFSGRQFSNSRSEMNVSTLELGDSALYLCASSLGLAGASETQYFGPGTRLLVL.

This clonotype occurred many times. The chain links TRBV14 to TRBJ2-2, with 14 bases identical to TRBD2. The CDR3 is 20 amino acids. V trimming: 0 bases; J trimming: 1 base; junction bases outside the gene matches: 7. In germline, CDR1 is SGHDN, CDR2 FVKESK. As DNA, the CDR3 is TGTGCCAGCAGCCAAGATCGGGGACTAGCGGGAGTCGGGAACACCGGGGAGCTGTTTTTT. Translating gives CASSQDRGLAGVGNTGELFF.

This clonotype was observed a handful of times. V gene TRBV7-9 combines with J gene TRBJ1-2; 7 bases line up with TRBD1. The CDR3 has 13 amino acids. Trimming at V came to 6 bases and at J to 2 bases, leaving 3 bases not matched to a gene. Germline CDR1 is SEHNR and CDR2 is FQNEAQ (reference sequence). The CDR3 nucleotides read TGTGCCAGCAGAAGGGACAGCAACTATGGCTACACCTTC. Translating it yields CASRRDSNYGYTF.

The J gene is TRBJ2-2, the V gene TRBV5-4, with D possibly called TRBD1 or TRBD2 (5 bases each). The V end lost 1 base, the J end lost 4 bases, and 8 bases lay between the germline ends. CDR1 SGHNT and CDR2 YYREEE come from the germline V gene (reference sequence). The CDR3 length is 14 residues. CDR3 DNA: TGTGCCAGCAGCTTGAGAGGGGTCACCGGGGAGCTGTTTTTT. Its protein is CASSLRGVTGELFF.

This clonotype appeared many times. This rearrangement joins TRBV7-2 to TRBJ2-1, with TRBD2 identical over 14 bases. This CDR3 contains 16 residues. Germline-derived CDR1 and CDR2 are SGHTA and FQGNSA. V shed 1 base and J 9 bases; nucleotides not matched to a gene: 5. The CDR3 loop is CASSLVFGLAGGEQFF. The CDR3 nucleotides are TGTGCCAGCAGCTTAGTTTTTGGACTAGCGGGAGGTGAGCAGTTCTTC.

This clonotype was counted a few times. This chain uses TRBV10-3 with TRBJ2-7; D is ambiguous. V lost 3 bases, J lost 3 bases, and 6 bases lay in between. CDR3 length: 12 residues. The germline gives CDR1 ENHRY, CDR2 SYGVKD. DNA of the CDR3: TGTGCCATCAGTGACTCTATCTACGAGCAGTACGTC. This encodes CAISDSIYEQYV.

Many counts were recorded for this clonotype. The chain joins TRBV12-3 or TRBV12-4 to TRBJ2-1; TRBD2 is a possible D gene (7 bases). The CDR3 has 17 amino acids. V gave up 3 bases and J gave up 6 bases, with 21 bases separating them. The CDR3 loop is CASSFGRGASAGNEQFF. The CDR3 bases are TGTGCCAGCAGTTTTGGGAGGGGGGCCTCGGCTGGCAATGAGCAGTTCTTC.

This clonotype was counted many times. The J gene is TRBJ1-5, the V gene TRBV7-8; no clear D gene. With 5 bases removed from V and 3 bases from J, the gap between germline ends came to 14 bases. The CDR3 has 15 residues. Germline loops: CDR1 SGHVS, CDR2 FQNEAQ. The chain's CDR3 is CASSPAISNNQPQHF. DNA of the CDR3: TGTGCCAGCAGCCCGGCCATATCTAACAATCAGCCCCAGCATTTT.

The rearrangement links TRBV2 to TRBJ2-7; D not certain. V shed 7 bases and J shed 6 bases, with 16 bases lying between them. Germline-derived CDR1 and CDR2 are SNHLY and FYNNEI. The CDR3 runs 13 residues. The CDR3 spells CASNLRLASEQYF. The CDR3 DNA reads TGTGCCAGCAACCTCCGGTTAGCTTCCGAGCAGTACTTC.

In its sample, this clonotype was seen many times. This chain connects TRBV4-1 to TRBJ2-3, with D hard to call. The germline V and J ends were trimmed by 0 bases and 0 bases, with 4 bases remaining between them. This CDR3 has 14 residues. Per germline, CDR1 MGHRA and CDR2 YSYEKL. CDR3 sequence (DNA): TGCGCCAGCAGCCAAGACGGTAGCACAGATACGCAGTATTTT. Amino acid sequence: CASSQDGSTDTQYF.

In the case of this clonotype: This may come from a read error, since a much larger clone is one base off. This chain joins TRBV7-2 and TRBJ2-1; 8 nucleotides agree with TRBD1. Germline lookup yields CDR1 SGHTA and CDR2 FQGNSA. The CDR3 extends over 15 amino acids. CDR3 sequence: CANSSRQGRYNEQFF. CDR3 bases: TGTGCCAACAGCTCCCGACAGGGGCGGTACAATGAGCAGTTCTTC.

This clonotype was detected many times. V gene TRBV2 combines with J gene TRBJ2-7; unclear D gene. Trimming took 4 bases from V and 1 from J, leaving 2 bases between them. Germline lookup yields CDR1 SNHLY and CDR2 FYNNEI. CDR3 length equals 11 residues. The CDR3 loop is CASSVSYEQYF. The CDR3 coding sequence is TGTGCCAGCAGTGTGTCCTACGAGCAGTACTTC.

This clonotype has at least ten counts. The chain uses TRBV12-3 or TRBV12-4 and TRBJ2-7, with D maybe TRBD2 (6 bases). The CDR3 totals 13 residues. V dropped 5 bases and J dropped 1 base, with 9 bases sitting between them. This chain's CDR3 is CASSGGSSYEQYF. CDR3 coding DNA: TGTGCCAGCAGTGGGGGGTCTTCCTACGAGCAGTACTTC.

The DNA for the CDR3 is TGTGCCAGTCGAACCGGGACTAGCGGCTACGAGCAGTACTTC. It yields the protein CASRTGTSGYEQYF. This chain links TRBV6-2 or TRBV6-3 with TRBJ2-7, with TRBD2 matching 11 bases. CDR1 is MNHEY and CDR2 is SVGEGT in the germline V gene. The CDR3 extends over 14 amino acids. Losses at the gene ends were 9 bases for V and 3 bases for J; bases not matched to a gene: 7.

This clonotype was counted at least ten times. The DNA of the CDR3 is TGCAGTGCCGTAGGGATTGGCGCGGGAAGCAATCAGCCCCAGCATTTT. Translated, it gives CSAVGIGAGSNQPQHF. The chain joins TRBV20-1 to TRBJ1-5; unclear D gene. This CDR3 has 16 amino acids. The germline V gene encodes CDR1 DFQATT and CDR2 SNEGSKA (reference sequence). The V and J ends lost 6 bases and 1 base respectively, with 19 bases between them.

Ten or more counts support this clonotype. CDR3 sequence (DNA): TGTGCCAGTAGTCCCCAGGACGGTTTCTCTGGAAACACCATATATTTT. It encodes CASSPQDGFSGNTIYF. This sequence joins TRBV19 and TRBJ1-3, with unresolved D. V was shortened by 5 bases and J by 0 bases, with 14 bases between the two germline ends. The V gene's germline CDR1 is LNHDA and CDR2 SQIVND (reference sequence). This CDR3 is 16 amino acids long. Complete variable domain (other parts from reference TRBV19 and TRBJ1-3): DGGITQSPKYLFRKEGQNVTLSCEQNLNHDAMYWYRQDPGQGLRLIYYSQIVNDFQKGDIAEGYSVSREKKESFPLTVTSAQKNPTAFYLCASSPQDGFSGNTIYFGEGSWLTVV.

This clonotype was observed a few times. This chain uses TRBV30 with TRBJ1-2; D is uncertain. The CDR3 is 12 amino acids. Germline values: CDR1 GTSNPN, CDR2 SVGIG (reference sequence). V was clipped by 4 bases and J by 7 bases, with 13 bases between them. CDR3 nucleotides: TGTGCCTGGATTGGCAGGTTTTCTGGCTACACCTTC. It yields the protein CAWIGRFSGYTF. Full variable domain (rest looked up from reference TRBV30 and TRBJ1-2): SQTIHQWPATLVQPVGSPLSLECTVEGTSNPNLYWYRQAAGRGLQLLFYSVGIGQISSEVPQNLSASRPQDRQFILSSKKLLLSDSGFYLCAWIGRFSGYTFGSGTRLTVV.

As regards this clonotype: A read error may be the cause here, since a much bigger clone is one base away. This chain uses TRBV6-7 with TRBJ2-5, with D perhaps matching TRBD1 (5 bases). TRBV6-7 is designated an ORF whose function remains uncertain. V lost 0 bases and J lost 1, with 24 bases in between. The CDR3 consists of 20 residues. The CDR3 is CASSYSIRGDEGSCQETQYF. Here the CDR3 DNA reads TGTGCCAGCAGTTACTCGATAAGGGGCGACGAAGGGTCGTGCCAAGAGACCCAGTACTTC.

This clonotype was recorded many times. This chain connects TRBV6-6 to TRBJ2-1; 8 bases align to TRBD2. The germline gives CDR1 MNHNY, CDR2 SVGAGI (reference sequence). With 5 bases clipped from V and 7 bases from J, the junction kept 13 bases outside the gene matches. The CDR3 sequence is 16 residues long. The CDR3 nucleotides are TGTGCCAGCAGTCCGGGGGGGGGCCTAGGAAGGAATGAGCAGTTCTTC. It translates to CASSPGGGLGRNEQFF.

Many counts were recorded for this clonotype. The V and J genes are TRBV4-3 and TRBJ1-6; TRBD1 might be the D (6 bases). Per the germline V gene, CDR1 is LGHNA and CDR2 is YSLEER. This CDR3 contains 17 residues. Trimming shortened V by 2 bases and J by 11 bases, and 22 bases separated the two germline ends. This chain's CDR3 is CASSQWGQGGFNTPLHF. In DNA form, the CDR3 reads TGCGCCAGCAGCCAATGGGGGCAAGGGGGGTTCAATACACCCCTCCACTTT.

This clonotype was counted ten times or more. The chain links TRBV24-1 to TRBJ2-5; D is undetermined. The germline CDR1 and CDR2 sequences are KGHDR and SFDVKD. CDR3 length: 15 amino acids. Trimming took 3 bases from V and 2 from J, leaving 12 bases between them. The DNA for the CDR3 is TGTGCCACCAGTGATCAGAGAAGTGGACAAGAGACCCAGTACTTC. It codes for CATSDQRSGQETQYF.